The rows below give T cell receptor beta chains drawn from one sample of a study of lymphopenia after photon versus proton radiotherapy. Clones were read by immunoSEQ multiplex PCR, and TCRdb kept only the in-frame ones, dropping some. The sample holds 24,000 or so clones, approximately 84% seen once. The specimen comprised peripheral blood, sampled from a patient treated with photon-based radiotherapy. These receptors were taken from a middle-aged man with gastric cancer. CDR3s include the opening cysteine and the closing phenylalanine or tryptophan. Fields, in order: D gene, J gene, V gene, CDR3 protein. A D gene is named only where the DNA matches it firmly.

.,TRBJ1-1,TRBV19,CASSRTPWSTEAFF
TRBD1,TRBJ1-2,TRBV4-2,CASSQGALTGTGYTF
.,TRBJ2-7,TRBV18,CASSPAGNYEQYF
TRBD2,TRBJ2-1,TRBV9,CASSPMAGDNEQFF
.,TRBJ2-7,TRBV7-2,CASSLWGGPSSYEQYF
TRBD1,TRBJ1-6,TRBV7-3,CASSLMAGGLNSPLHF
.,TRBJ1-6,TRBV10-3,CAIPPGTEIKSSYNSPLHF
.,TRBJ1-6,TRBV5-1,CASSLAGLDSPLHF
TRBD1,TRBJ2-7,TRBV9,CASSAGGRGLEQYF
.,TRBJ1-2,TRBV18,CASSPRSEGYTF
.,TRBJ1-2,TRBV7-6,CASSPRISSDDGYTF
.,TRBJ1-1,TRBV5-1,CASSLQAANTEAFF
.,TRBJ1-2,TRBV9,CASSAPTVLKGYTF
.,TRBJ2-2,TRBV7-8,CASSQKKGLNTGELFF
TRBD2,TRBJ2-5,TRBV6-4,CASSELAGTQETQYF
.,TRBJ2-3,TRBV7-9,CASSLGRNRGRLPDTQYF
.,TRBJ2-7,TRBV11-2,CASSRGGNYEQYF
.,TRBJ1-2,TRBV6-1,CASSEVELWVDGYTF
.,TRBJ1-5,TRBV28,CASSFNGQPQHF
.,TRBJ2-7,TRBV4-3,CASSQDRRGSYEQYF
.,TRBJ2-5,TRBV11-2,CASSFDPRTNQETQYF
.,TRBJ2-1,TRBV7-9,CASSRLAYNEQFF
TRBD1,TRBJ1-1,TRBV10-2,CASSAGGFTEAFF
.,TRBJ2-1,TRBV5-1,CASRLLRGHNEQFF
.,TRBJ1-2,TRBV6-6,CASSPRTLGPYGYTF
.,TRBJ2-5,TRBV10-3,CAISDSAGKETQYF
.,TRBJ1-1,TRBV11-2,CASSLVAGMGAEAFF
.,TRBJ2-6,TRBV4-3,CASSQDRAGGANVLTF
TRBD1,TRBJ2-5,TRBV14,CASSHGQVRQETQYF
.,TRBJ2-2,TRBV4-1,CASSHLNTGELFF
TRBD1,TRBJ2-2,TRBV19,CASRRTGGYTGELFF
TRBD1,TRBJ1-4,TRBV11-2,CASSSGQVATNEKLFF
.,TRBJ2-3,TRBV28,CASSPLVLDTQYF
.,TRBJ1-2,TRBV5-6,CASSLVQIPWGYTF
TRBD1,TRBJ2-3,TRBV11-2,CASSPGTGGVGTQYF
.,TRBJ1-4,TRBV7-9,CASSLAGGEKLFF
.,TRBJ2-1,TRBV7-8,CASSFGPTHNEQFF
.,TRBJ2-3,TRBV1,CTSSQSRGPTSTDTQYF
.,TRBJ2-3,TRBV2,CASSEVTDTQYF
.,TRBJ1-5,TRBV14,CASSQRPQHF
.,TRBJ1-5,TRBV30,CAGALGNQPQHF
.,TRBJ2-5,TRBV21-1,CASTRKETQYF
.,TRBJ2-7,TRBV7-2,CASSPPSFRGLSSYEQYF
TRBD1,TRBJ1-2,TRBV7-9,CASSSGYFAGGWKRNGYTF
.,TRBJ2-1,TRBV15,CATSTRPPAVGEQFF
.,TRBJ2-7,TRBV11-2,CASSSRGPKYEQYF
.,TRBJ1-2,TRBV4-2,CASSQVKGLVGRDGYTF
.,TRBJ1-1,TRBV30,CAWTGHHEAFF
.,TRBJ1-6,TRBV5-4,CASSFLNSPLHF
TRBD2,TRBJ2-3,TRBV13,CASSLAGGYPLNTQYF
.,TRBJ1-5,TRBV19,CASSIGTYTQPQHF
TRBD1,TRBJ1-2,TRBV25-1,CASTEGANGYTF
.,TRBJ2-4,TRBV14,CASSPRASSKNIQYF